The 17 T cell receptor beta chains in this list originate from one sample, sequenced in a study of T cells in Graves' hyperthyroidism and ophthalmopathy. Researchers amplified the TCR beta CDR3 regions from RNA transcripts. First-round RT-PCR targeting the TCR CDR3 was performed with the HTBI primer set. TCRdb called the multiplex PCR reads again in MiXCR, with one record for every CDR3 protein. The sample records hundreds of thousands of distinct CDR3 sequences, just under 45% being singletons. The sample taken for sequencing was peripheral blood or thyroid tissue (not recorded which). The receptors were sampled from an adult man with Graves' disease, either hyperthyroidism or ophthalmopathy (not recorded which).

The rearrangement uses TRBV7-2 and TRBJ2-2, with 10 bases lining up with TRBD1. The J segment lost 5 bases and the V segment lost 5 bases, leaving 8 bases of the junction unmatched. CDR3 size: 16 residues. Germline CDR1 is SGHTA and CDR2 is FQGNSA. CDR3 coding DNA: TGTGCCAGCAGCCCCGGACAGGGGGAAGGTACCGGGGAGCTGTTTTTT. Amino acid sequence: CASSPGQGEGTGELFF.

This clonotype was picked up one time. The V call is TRBV20-1, the J call TRBJ1-1; TRBD1 agrees at 8 bases. This CDR3 has 14 amino acids. The V segment lost 6 bases and the J segment 3 bases; nucleotides outside the gene matches: 9. Germline V CDR1 and CDR2: DFQATT, SNEGSKA (reference sequence). The CDR3 DNA follows: TGCAGTGCCCCGGACAGGGAAGGGGACACTGAAGCTTTCTTT. It translates to CSAPDREGDTEAFF.

This clonotype appeared a few times. The chain uses TRBV7-9 and TRBJ2-7, with TRBD1 as a possible D gene (5 bases). The CDR3 covers 14 residues. V was pared by 3 bases and J by 3 bases, with 12 bases between. Germline-derived CDR1 and CDR2 are SEHNR and FQNEAQ (reference sequence). CDR3 residues: CASSLVGRGYEQYF. As DNA, the CDR3 is TGTGCCAGCAGCTTGGTTGGAAGGGGCTACGAGCAGTACTTC.

This clonotype was recorded many times. The rearrangement joins TRBV29-1 to TRBJ1-1; D ambiguous. CDR1 and CDR2 (germline): SQVTM, ANQGSEA. The CDR3 contains 15 residues. Trimming removed 4 bases from V and 0 bases from J, with 15 bases in between. Written as DNA, the CDR3 is TGCAGCGTTGCTCCTGCAGGCTCGGTGAACACTGAAGCTTTCTTT. This translates into CSVAPAGSVNTEAFF.

This clonotype was detected many times. The CDR3 DNA reads TGTGCCAGCTTCCTTCAAGGAGAGACCCAGTACTTC. Translated, it gives CASFLQGETQYF. The J gene is TRBJ2-5, the V gene TRBV2; D gene unclear. The CDR3 totals 12 residues. Germline V gene data show CDR1 as SNHLY and CDR2 as FYNNEI. Trimming left V 8 bases short and J 4 bases short, with 11 bases between.

The chain couples TRBV7-9 to TRBJ2-7; 8 bases align to TRBD1. The CDR3 contains 18 residues. Germline assignment: CDR1 SEHNR and CDR2 FQNEAQ (reference sequence). Trimming took 4 bases from V and 1 from J; bases not matched to a gene: 15. The CDR3: CASSSTGAGQPISYEQYF. The CDR3 coding sequence is TGTGCCAGCAGCTCGACAGGGGCAGGGCAGCCCATTTCCTACGAGCAGTACTTC.

This rearrangement joins TRBV6-6 to TRBJ1-1, with D possibly matching TRBD1 (5 bases). The CDR3 length is 14 residues. Germline values: CDR1 MNHNY, CDR2 SVGAGI (reference sequence). V dropped 0 bases and J dropped 1 base, with 6 bases sitting between them. The CDR3 region is CASSYSGTNTEAFF. CDR3 nucleotide sequence: TGTGCCAGCAGTTACTCAGGGACGAACACTGAAGCTTTCTTT.

This clonotype has a count of ten or more. The chain employs TRBV29-1 and TRBJ1-2; D perhaps matches TRBD1 (5 bases). This CDR3 is 12 amino acids long. V was pared by 3 bases and J by 3 bases, with 8 bases between. From germline, CDR1 is SQVTM and CDR2 ANQGSEA. CDR3 in DNA: TGCAGCGTTGATAAAGGGGACTATGGCTACACCTTC. Residues: CSVDKGDYGYTF.

The rearrangement links TRBV11-1 to TRBJ2-5; TRBD1 agrees at 8 bases. The CDR3 has 16 residues. Losses at the gene ends were 5 bases for V and 5 bases for J; bases not matched to a gene: 13. Germline loops: CDR1 SGHAT, CDR2 FQDESV (reference sequence). The CDR3 loop reads CASSTRDRGKGETQYF. CDR3 nucleotides: TGTGCCAGCAGCACTAGAGACAGGGGAAAGGGGGAGACCCAGTACTTC.

This clonotype was seen a handful of times. The chain couples TRBV2 to TRBJ2-2; D might be TRBD2 (6 bases). The CDR3 loop spans 15 amino acids. Germline V gene sequence: CDR1 SNHLY, CDR2 FYNNEI. The V and J ends lost 5 bases and 2 bases respectively, with 12 bases between them. This CDR3 is CASSPQGLNTGELFF. The CDR3 DNA reads TGTGCCAGCAGTCCCCAAGGACTAAACACCGGGGAGCTGTTTTTT.

Concerning this clonotype itself: The junction departs from the called germline gene at one end, perhaps through a read error. The chain joins TRBV24-1 to TRBJ1-6; tentative D call: TRBD1 (5 bases). Germline lookup yields CDR1 KGHDR and CDR2 SFDVKD. The CDR3 covers 11 residues. For the CDR3, the DNA is TGTGCCACCAGTGAGGGGACTAGCGCAACCTGG. Encoded protein: CATSEGTSATW.

The chain links TRBV6-1 to TRBJ2-7, with 9 bases identical to TRBD1. This CDR3 contains 15 residues. CDR1 and CDR2 from the germline V gene are MNHNS and SASEGT. V was clipped by 6 bases and J by 5 bases; unmatched bases: 11. The CDR3 sequence is CASRAASGTGNEQYF. As DNA, the CDR3 is TGTGCCAGCAGGGCAGCATCCGGGACAGGGAACGAGCAGTACTTC.

This clonotype has ten or more counts. This rearrangement joins TRBV7-3 to TRBJ2-7; D might be TRBD1 or TRBD2, each matching 5 bases. CDR3 length: 13 residues. Germline-derived CDR1 and CDR2 are SGHTA and FQGTGA. Trimming stripped 0 bases from V and 6 bases from J, with 9 bases between. This chain's CDR3 is CASSLTRESEQYF. The CDR3 DNA is TGTGCCAGCAGCTTAACCAGGGAGTCCGAGCAGTACTTC. Variable domain in full (rest from reference TRBV7-3 and TRBJ2-7): GAGVSQTPSNKVTEKGKYVELRCDPISGHTALYWYRQSLGQGPEFLIYFQGTGAADDSGLPNDRFFAVRPEGSVSTLKIQRTERGDSAVYLCASSLTRESEQYFGPGTRLTVT.

The genes are TRBV5-4 and TRBJ2-2; D is ambiguous. The CDR3 contains 13 residues. CDR1 and CDR2 from the germline V gene are SGHNT and YYREEE (reference sequence). V lost 4 bases and J lost 7, with 11 bases in between. The CDR3 region has the DNA TGTGCCAGCAGCATAGTACGCGGCGGGGAGCTGTTTTTT. It yields the protein CASSIVRGGELFF.

The rearrangement links TRBV28 to TRBJ1-4; D remains ambiguous. CDR1 MDHEN and CDR2 SYDVKM come from the germline V gene. The CDR3 spans 12 residues. The V gene lost 2 bases and the J gene lost 8 bases, with 6 bases spanning the gap. The CDR3 sequence is CASSLRVEKLFF. DNA for the CDR3: TGTGCCAGCAGTTTAAGGGTCGAAAAACTGTTTTTT.

This clonotype was observed many times. The CDR3 coding sequence is TGTGCCAGTACAACCGGGTCAGGGGGATACGAGCAGTACTTC. Its protein product is CASTTGSGGYEQYF. The rearrangement links TRBV19 to TRBJ2-7, with 7 positions matching TRBD1. J lost 4 bases, V lost 7 bases, and 10 bases had no gene match. This CDR3 is 14 amino acids long. Germline CDR1 and CDR2: LNHDA and SQIVND (reference sequence).

This clonotype appeared many times. The chain joins TRBV7-2 to TRBJ1-5; 8 nucleotides match TRBD1. After removal of 5 bases from V and 6 bases from J, the junction contained 6 bases not matched to a gene. The V gene's germline CDR1 is SGHTA and CDR2 FQGNSA. The CDR3 sequence is 14 residues long. DNA for the CDR3: TGTGCCAGCAGCCATCCAGGGGGCAGTCAGCCCCAGCATTTT. It translates to CASSHPGGSQPQHF.